This TCR beta chain was profiled in a study of cytomegalovirus exposure and HLA in healthy donors. Notes on the study in general: In a later analysis, compared with equally common non-associated chains, HLA-associated beta chains were more expanded. In a later analysis, donors in an Asian-associated ancestry cluster reportedly had fewer N-insertions in productive TCRs than the cohort mean.

Germline V lookup: CDR1 LNHNV, CDR2 YYDKDF (reference sequence). The CDR3 totals 15 residues. The V and J ends lost 4 bases and 3 bases respectively, with 15 bases between them. The PCR made use of 60 Vbeta and 13 Jbeta primers. Measured with immunoSEQ multiplex PCR; TCRdb has only the in-frame clones, and not every one. The sample holds 60,000 to 70,000 clones, approximately 74% seen once. The table lists this clone with a few counts. What it binds is not known. The source of this sequence is a man in his forties or fifties in good health and CMV-seropositive. The V gene is TRBV15, the J gene TRBJ2-5; possibly TRBD1 for D (6 bases). Sequenced material: PBMCs. The CDR3: CATSTSRNREETQYF. As DNA, the CDR3 is TGTGCCACCAGCACCTCTCGGAACAGGGAAGAGACCCAGTACTTC.